This T cell receptor beta chain was sequenced for a study of blood T cell repertoires in COVID-19. Study-level background: Collection of acute and convalescent COVID-19 samples took place in the United States, Italy and Spain.

Clones were read by immunoSEQ multiplex PCR, and TCRdb kept only the in-frame ones, dropping some. The sample lists 250,000 to 300,000 clones, around 90% occurring once. This CDR3 has 14 residues. V was clipped by 7 bases and J by 0 bases, with 13 bases between them. Germline V gene sequence: CDR1 SGHRS, CDR2 YFSETQ. The rearrangement links TRBV5-1 to TRBJ2-5; maybe TRBD2 (5 bases). This sequence originates from a woman aged 55-70 years in a cohort exposed to, infected with or recovered from COVID-19 (not recorded which). The sample consisted of PBMCs or T cells enriched from blood (not recorded which). In DNA, the CDR3 is TGCGCCAGCGGTCGGGGAGCCTACCAAGAGACCCAGTACTTC. As protein: CASGRGAYQETQYF.